Listed here is a single TCR beta chain. What it recognizes is unknown. Produced via immunoSEQ multiplex PCR; TCRdb's table is partial and in-frame only. Here the sample spans approximately 46,000 clones, about 87% being singletons. The record originates from a study of OX40 agonist ivuxolimab in advanced cancers. At the level of the study: Patients' therapy was ivuxolimab, an antibody that acts as an agonist of OX40 (CD134). Age averaged around 60 years (range about 20 to 80), and roughly 80% were male. Overall study findings and caveats: Among T cells, CD8+ cells averaged more expanded clones than CD4+ cells. No antigen was identified for the clonally expanded peripheral T cells.

CDR1 and CDR2 from the germline V gene are DFQATT and SNEGSKA (reference sequence). The CDR3 runs to 11 residues. V shed 3 bases and J shed 5 bases, with 8 bases lying between them. The TCR comes from an adult with an advanced solid tumor such as melanoma, head and neck, liver or kidney cancer. This chain joins TRBV20-1 and TRBJ2-7, with D hard to call. Sequenced here: CD4+ or CD8+ T cells sorted from blood, sampled in a trial of the OX40 agonist ivuxolimab. In DNA form, the CDR3 reads TGCAGTGCTAGTTCATGGAACGAGCAGTACTTC. This encodes CSASSWNEQYF.